A single sample is the source of the 4 T cell receptor beta chains below, sequenced in a study of shared clonotypes between healthy human individuals. Clones were sequenced by immunoSEQ multiplex PCR, and TCRdb holds only the in-frame ones, with some missing. This table holds approximately 980,000 clones, approximately 80% found once. Source material: memory CD4+ T cells sorted from blood. Subset described: CD45RA-negative fraction. Source of these receptors: a young man in good health.

The rearrangement links TRBV18 to TRBJ1-1, with D tentatively TRBD1 (6 bases). V lost 0 bases, J lost 1 base, and 12 bases lay in between. The CDR3 totals 16 residues. From germline, CDR1 is KGHSH and CDR2 LQKENI. The CDR3 reads CASSPPWGLGNTEAFF. Written as DNA, the CDR3 is TGTGCCAGCTCACCACCGTGGGGGCTTGGGAACACTGAAGCTTTCTTT.

The rearrangement links TRBV6-5 to TRBJ2-1; 14 bases map to TRBD2. The ends lost 6 bases at V and 7 bases at J; junction bases unmatched: 5. Germline assignment: CDR1 MNHEY and CDR2 SVGAGI. This CDR3 has 15 residues. The CDR3 sequence: CASSSGTSGSNEQFF. DNA for the CDR3: TGTGCCAGCAGCAGTGGGACTAGCGGGAGTAATGAGCAGTTCTTC.

This clone came up once. The chain is built from TRBV2 and TRBJ2-6, with 8 bases aligning to TRBD1. The CDR3 runs to 17 residues. CDR1 SNHLY and CDR2 FYNNEI come from the germline V gene. V trimming: 4 bases; J trimming: 2 bases; junction bases outside the gene matches: 7. CDR3 in DNA: TGTGCCAGCAGTGCTAGCAGGGGGCTAACTGGGGCCAACGTCCTGACTTTC. Its protein is CASSASRGLTGANVLTF.

This chain joins TRBV5-1 and TRBJ2-1; a possible D gene is TRBD2 (6 bases). The CDR3 is made up of 15 amino acids. V dropped 0 bases and J dropped 7 bases, with 14 bases sitting between them. Germline CDR1 reads SGHRS; CDR2 reads YFSETQ. The CDR3 DNA follows: TGCGCCAGCAGCTTGGAGCCGGGAGCGCGAAATGAGCAGTTCTTC. This translates into CASSLEPGARNEQFF. Variable domain in full (rest from reference TRBV5-1 and TRBJ2-1): KAGVTQTPRYLIKTRGQQVTLSCSPISGHRSVSWYQQTPGQGLQFLFEYFSETQRNKGNFPGRFSGRQFSNSRSEMNVSTLELGDSALYLCASSLEPGARNEQFFGPGTRLTVL.